This is a list of T cell receptor beta chains from one sample in a study of shared clonotypes between healthy human individuals. Measured with immunoSEQ multiplex PCR; TCRdb has only the in-frame clones, and not every one. In the table there are fewer than 1.8 million clones, approximately 98.5% of which are singletons. The sequenced material came from naive CD4+ T cells sorted from blood. Receptors originate from a man under 40 in good health. Each CDR3 is given with its conserved first and last residue. A D gene is named only where the DNA matches it firmly. Size values are once, few and many counts, or a class for expanded clones, and some rows have none.

abundance: .; d_gene: .; j_gene: TRBJ2-3; v_gene: TRBV13; CDR3nt: TGTGCCAGCAGCTTAGCCCCCCCAGATACGCAGTATTTT; CDR3aa: CASSLAPPDTQYF
abundance: .; d_gene: .; j_gene: TRBJ1-3; v_gene: TRBV18; CDR3nt: TGTGCCAGCTCTACAGGATCCTCTGGAAACACCATATATTTT; CDR3aa: CASSTGSSGNTIYF
abundance: .; d_gene: .; j_gene: TRBJ2-7; v_gene: TRBV9; CDR3nt: TGTGCCAGCAGCGCGGACCTCCCGGGGGCGGGAGCTTCTGCCGAGCAGTACTTC; CDR3aa: CASSADLPGAGASAEQYF
abundance: .; d_gene: TRBD1; j_gene: TRBJ1-3; v_gene: TRBV6-6; CDR3nt: TGTGCCAGCAGCGAGACAGGGACGAGCTCTGGAAACACCATATATTTT; CDR3aa: CASSETGTSSGNTIYF
abundance: .; d_gene: .; j_gene: TRBJ2-1; v_gene: TRBV5-6; CDR3nt: TGTGCCAGCAGCTCCAAAGGTAATGAGCAGTTCTTC; CDR3aa: CASSSKGNEQFF
abundance: .; d_gene: .; j_gene: TRBJ2-7; v_gene: TRBV6-5; CDR3nt: TGTGCCAGCAGCAGACAGAAAACCTACGAGCAGTACTTC; CDR3aa: CASSRQKTYEQYF
abundance: once; d_gene: .; j_gene: TRBJ2-3; v_gene: TRBV2; CDR3nt: TGTGCCAGCACGCAAGAGTCGGGATGGTCAGATACGCAGTATTTT; CDR3aa: CASTQESGWSDTQYF
abundance: .; d_gene: .; j_gene: TRBJ2-7; v_gene: TRBV5-1; CDR3nt: TGCGCCAGCAGTTCGACAGGCGACGAGCAGTACTTC; CDR3aa: CASSSTGDEQYF
abundance: .; d_gene: TRBD1; j_gene: TRBJ2-5; v_gene: TRBV5-5; CDR3nt: TGTGCCAGCAGCTTGTACAGGGGGGTCGGACAAGAGACCCAGTACTTC; CDR3aa: CASSLYRGVGQETQYF
abundance: .; d_gene: .; j_gene: TRBJ2-5; v_gene: TRBV18; CDR3nt: TGTGCCAGCTCACCACCGAGCAGGGAAGAGACCCAGTACTTC; CDR3aa: CASSPPSREETQYF
abundance: .; d_gene: .; j_gene: TRBJ2-2; v_gene: TRBV18; CDR3nt: TGTGCCAGCTCACCACGCCAGGGGGGAAACACCGGGGAGCTGTTTTTT; CDR3aa: CASSPRQGGNTGELFF
abundance: .; d_gene: .; j_gene: TRBJ2-1; v_gene: TRBV7-2; CDR3nt: TGTGCCAGCAGCTTAGGGGCATGGGGCTCCTACAATGAGCAGTTCTTC; CDR3aa: CASSLGAWGSYNEQFF
abundance: .; d_gene: .; j_gene: TRBJ1-1; v_gene: TRBV28; CDR3nt: TGTGCCAGCAGTTTATGGGATCCGAACACTGAAGCTTTCTTT; CDR3aa: CASSLWDPNTEAFF
abundance: .; d_gene: .; j_gene: TRBJ2-5; v_gene: TRBV30; CDR3nt: TGTGCCAGCAGCTGGGGTGAGACCCAGTACTTC; CDR3aa: CASSWGETQYF
abundance: .; d_gene: TRBD1; j_gene: TRBJ2-7; v_gene: TRBV11-2; CDR3nt: TGTGCCAGCAGCGCGGCAGGGGGCATATACGAGCAGTACTTC; CDR3aa: CASSAAGGIYEQYF
abundance: .; d_gene: .; j_gene: TRBJ1-5; v_gene: TRBV11-3; CDR3nt: TGTGCCAGCAGCCTCTGTGCGGGGTTCGGTAGCGATGGCAATCAGCCCCAGCATTTT; CDR3aa: CASSLCAGFGSDGNQPQHF
abundance: once; d_gene: .; j_gene: TRBJ2-1; v_gene: TRBV21-1; CDR3nt: TGTGCCAGCAGCAAAGGATCTAGCGGGAGGGCCAGTGAGCAGTTCTTC; CDR3aa: CASSKGSSGRASEQFF
abundance: .; d_gene: .; j_gene: TRBJ1-4; v_gene: TRBV15; CDR3nt: TGTGCCACCAGCAGAGCTCGGCTTAGGGGCGATAATGAAAAACTGTTTTTT; CDR3aa: CATSRARLRGDNEKLFF
abundance: .; d_gene: .; j_gene: TRBJ2-2; v_gene: TRBV7-9; CDR3nt: TGTGCCAGCAGCCTTCCCGGGATACGGACCGGGGAGCTGTTTTTT; CDR3aa: CASSLPGIRTGELFF
abundance: .; d_gene: .; j_gene: TRBJ2-5; v_gene: TRBV4-1; CDR3nt: TGCGCCAGCAGCCAAACCTTCCAAGAGACCCAGTACTTC; CDR3aa: CASSQTFQETQYF
abundance: .; d_gene: TRBD2; j_gene: TRBJ2-5; v_gene: TRBV5-4; CDR3nt: TGTGCCAGCAGCCCCGGGGGGCTAGCGGGAGGGGAGACCCAGTACTTC; CDR3aa: CASSPGGLAGGETQYF
abundance: .; d_gene: .; j_gene: TRBJ2-6; v_gene: TRBV4-3; CDR3nt: TGCGCCAGCAGCCAAGTCCGAGGGAAGGGTATGTCTGGGGCCAACGTCCTGACTTTC; CDR3aa: CASSQVRGKGMSGANVLTF
abundance: .; d_gene: .; j_gene: TRBJ2-7; v_gene: TRBV10-3; CDR3nt: TGTGCCATCAGTGAGTCGAACCGGGGGACATCGGCCTACGAGCAGTACTTC; CDR3aa: CAISESNRGTSAYEQYF
abundance: .; d_gene: .; j_gene: TRBJ1-1; v_gene: TRBV29-1; CDR3nt: TGCAGCGTTTATCCGGGACCGCAGAACACTGAAGCTTTCTTT; CDR3aa: CSVYPGPQNTEAFF
abundance: .; d_gene: .; j_gene: TRBJ2-3; v_gene: TRBV7-9; CDR3nt: TGTGCCAGCAGCCCCCAAGTGGATACGCAGTATTTT; CDR3aa: CASSPQVDTQYF
abundance: .; d_gene: TRBD2; j_gene: TRBJ2-1; v_gene: TRBV11-2; CDR3nt: TGTGCCAGCAGCCCACGGACAGGGGGACTAGCGGGAGGCAATGAGCAGTTCTTC; CDR3aa: CASSPRTGGLAGGNEQFF
abundance: .; d_gene: .; j_gene: TRBJ2-3; v_gene: TRBV7-2; CDR3nt: TGTGCCAGCAGCTTAGCTCCCTTCGCAGATACGCAGTATTTT; CDR3aa: CASSLAPFADTQYF
abundance: .; d_gene: TRBD1; j_gene: TRBJ1-5; v_gene: TRBV10-3; CDR3nt: TGTGCCAGAAAGGTCCCGGGACAGAATCAGCCCCAGCATTTT; CDR3aa: CARKVPGQNQPQHF
abundance: .; d_gene: TRBD2; j_gene: TRBJ2-1; v_gene: TRBV28; CDR3nt: TGTGCCAGCAGTCATCGACTAGCGGGAGTCTACAATGAGCAGTTCTTC; CDR3aa: CASSHRLAGVYNEQFF
abundance: .; d_gene: .; j_gene: TRBJ2-3; v_gene: TRBV29-1; CDR3nt: TGCAGCCACCAAGCAGGCGGTGTGAACCTGGATACGCAGTATTTT; CDR3aa: CSHQAGGVNLDTQYF
abundance: .; d_gene: .; j_gene: TRBJ1-1; v_gene: TRBV7-3; CDR3nt: TGTGCCAGCAGTCCAGCGGGAGGCACTGAAGCTTTCTTT; CDR3aa: CASSPAGGTEAFF
abundance: .; d_gene: .; j_gene: TRBJ2-1; v_gene: TRBV6-6; CDR3nt: TGTGCCAGCAGCCCCAACGGGCAAGGTCGAGGTGAGCAGTTCTTC; CDR3aa: CASSPNGQGRGEQFF
abundance: .; d_gene: .; j_gene: TRBJ1-2; v_gene: TRBV15; CDR3nt: TGTGCCACCAGCGCAGCTAACTATGGCTACACCTTC; CDR3aa: CATSAANYGYTF
abundance: .; d_gene: .; j_gene: TRBJ2-2; v_gene: TRBV5-1; CDR3nt: TGCGCCAGCAGCTTGAACCAGCGGAAGAACACCGGGGAGCTGTTTTTT; CDR3aa: CASSLNQRKNTGELFF
abundance: .; d_gene: TRBD1; j_gene: TRBJ2-5; v_gene: TRBV25-1; CDR3nt: TGTGCCAGCAGACGCCCTGGACAGGGTGGTCAGGAGACCCAGTACTTC; CDR3aa: CASRRPGQGGQETQYF
abundance: .; d_gene: TRBD1; j_gene: TRBJ1-5; v_gene: TRBV7-8; CDR3nt: TGTGCCAGCAGCATTCCGGGACAGGGAGCTCAGCCCCAGCATTTT; CDR3aa: CASSIPGQGAQPQHF
abundance: .; d_gene: TRBD2; j_gene: TRBJ2-7; v_gene: TRBV5-1; CDR3nt: TGCGCCAGCAGGAACGGGACTAGCGGGAGCTACGAGCAGTACTTC; CDR3aa: CASRNGTSGSYEQYF
abundance: .; d_gene: .; j_gene: TRBJ2-7; v_gene: TRBV23-1; CDR3nt: TGCGCCAGCAGTCAATTTTTCCGGGCCAAGGGGGACGAGCAGTACTTC; CDR3aa: CASSQFFRAKGDEQYF
abundance: .; d_gene: .; j_gene: TRBJ2-3; v_gene: TRBV2; CDR3nt: TGTGCCAGCAAACTTTCCCCGGGGCCACTTAGCACAGATACGCAGTATTTT; CDR3aa: CASKLSPGPLSTDTQYF
abundance: .; d_gene: TRBD2; j_gene: TRBJ2-4; v_gene: TRBV25-1; CDR3nt: TGTGCCAGCAGTGAATTCGCTAGCGGGGTAGCCAAAAACATTCAGTACTTC; CDR3aa: CASSEFASGVAKNIQYF
abundance: .; d_gene: .; j_gene: TRBJ2-7; v_gene: TRBV5-8; CDR3nt: TGTGCCAGCAGCTTGGCGGGAACCCTCTCAAATAGGCAGTACTTC; CDR3aa: CASSLAGTLSNRQYF
abundance: .; d_gene: .; j_gene: TRBJ1-2; v_gene: TRBV5-5; CDR3nt: TGTGCCAGCAGCTTGGTCTCAATCGCGCCAGGCTACACCTTC; CDR3aa: CASSLVSIAPGYTF
abundance: few; d_gene: TRBD1; j_gene: TRBJ2-3; v_gene: TRBV7-3; CDR3nt: TGTGCCAGCAGCATACAGGGGAAGCAGTATTTT; CDR3aa: CASSIQGKQYF
abundance: .; d_gene: .; j_gene: TRBJ2-1; v_gene: TRBV10-3; CDR3nt: TGTGCCATCAGCCGGATGGGGGACAATGAGCAGTTCTTC; CDR3aa: CAISRMGDNEQFF